Each of the 20 T cell receptor beta chains below was sequenced from the same sample in a study of cytomegalovirus exposure and HLA in healthy donors (dated by TCRdb to the late 2010s). The library was produced with the immunoSEQ multiplex PCR assay. For the multiplex PCR, a mixture combining 60 forward primers for TCR Vbeta segments and 13 reverse primers for TCR Jbeta segments was used. TCRdb retrieved this table from immuneACCESS and kept in-frame rearrangements only. Not all clones are present; in checked studies, unresolved V genes account for under half, and no reason is known for the remainder. The sample records roughly 120,000 clones, more than 65% of which are singletons. The ten largest clones take up about 13% of the sample. Sample: PBMCs. The receptors were sampled from an older woman in good health and CMV-seropositive.

The V call is TRBV15, the J call TRBJ1-5; D is uncertain. Per the germline V gene, CDR1 is LNHNV and CDR2 is YYDKDF (reference sequence). Between the trimmed V and J ends, which lost 0 bases and 6 bases, there was a span of 3 bases. CDR3 size: 12 residues. The CDR3 here is CATSRDIQPQHF. The CDR3 nucleotides are TGTGCCACCAGCAGAGATATTCAGCCCCAGCATTTT.

As regards this clone: One end of the junction fails to match germline, which may point to a read error. The chain combines TRBV30 with TRBJ2-1; 8 bases line up with TRBD1. The CDR3 covers 12 residues. Germline V gives CDR1 GTSNPN, CDR2 SVGIG (reference sequence). The CDR3 DNA sequence: TGTGCCTGGAGTAACCACGGACAGGGCGGGCTCTTC. The encoded protein is CAWSNHGQGGLF.

The rearrangement links TRBV18 to TRBJ1-5, with D possibly being TRBD1 (6 bases). The CDR3 is 15 residues long. In germline, CDR1 is KGHSH, CDR2 LQKENI. V was trimmed by 10 bases and J by 0 bases, leaving 16 bases between them. The CDR3 loop reads CATAAGAGSNQPQHF. The CDR3 coding sequence is TGTGCCACCGCCGCGGGGGCGGGTAGCAATCAGCCCCAGCATTTT.

This rearrangement joins TRBV27 to TRBJ2-1; D might be TRBD1 (6 bases). V lost 5 bases and J 8 bases, leaving 22 bases between the germline ends. The CDR3 is made up of 16 amino acids. The germline V gene encodes CDR1 MNHEY and CDR2 SMNVEV (reference sequence). This CDR3 reads CASSTPGTYRSDEQFF. DNA for the CDR3: TGTGCCAGCAGTACCCCCGGGACATACCGTTCGGATGAGCAGTTCTTC.

The chain has TRBV18 and TRBJ1-2, with D uncertain. This CDR3 contains 13 residues. V was cut by 5 bases and J by 3 bases, with 10 bases left in between. Germline V gene sequence: CDR1 KGHSH, CDR2 LQKENI. The CDR3 nucleotides are TGTGCCAGCTCATCGACTGATGACTATGGCTACACCTTC. It translates to CASSSTDDYGYTF.

This clone was seen only once. The chain combines TRBV7-2 with TRBJ2-7, with D possibly TRBD1 on 6 matching bases. Trimming took 1 base from V and 2 from J, leaving 12 bases between them. CDR3 size: 15 residues. In germline, CDR1 is SGHTA, CDR2 FQGNSA. In nucleotides, the CDR3 is TGTGCCAGCAGCTTAGGAGGGGGTTTAACCTACGAGCAGTACTTC. It translates to CASSLGGGLTYEQYF.

In its sample, this clone was seen a few times. The V call is TRBV5-1, the J call TRBJ1-6; D perhaps matches TRBD1 (6 bases). The CDR3 is 17 residues long. CDR1 and CDR2 (germline): SGHRS, YFSETQ. The germline V and J ends were trimmed by 1 base and 0 bases, with 11 bases remaining between them. The CDR3 DNA reads as TGCGCCAGCAGCTTGCAGGGGCTGAGCTCCTATAATTCACCCCTCCACTTT. Translating it yields CASSLQGLSSYNSPLHF.

This clone occurred a few times. The rearrangement uses TRBV30 and TRBJ2-7; 8 nucleotides agree with TRBD2. V was clipped by 2 bases and J by 11 bases; unmatched bases: 17. This CDR3 is 15 amino acids long. From germline, CDR1 is GTSNPN and CDR2 SVGIG (reference sequence). CDR3 DNA sequence: TGTGCCTGGAGTCGGGGGGGGACTCAGGTTATGGCGAAGTACTTC. As protein: CAWSRGGTQVMAKYF.

In this sample, this clone turned up once. Different DNA sequences within this sample yield the same CDR3. CDR3 sequence (DNA): TGCAGCGTTACGACCGGGACATCTTACGAGCAGTACTTC. Its translation is CSVTTGTSYEQYF. The chain has TRBV29-1 and TRBJ2-7, with D tentatively TRBD1 (6 bases). V was pared by 5 bases and J by 4 bases, with 15 bases between. CDR1 and CDR2 from the germline V gene are SQVTM and ANQGSEA. The CDR3 length is 13 residues.

This chain links TRBV7-3 with TRBJ2-6; possibly TRBD1 for D (5 bases). V was pared by 5 bases and J by 0 bases, with 14 bases between. The CDR3 extends over 17 amino acids. The germline CDR1 and CDR2 sequences are SGHTA and FQGTGA. Here the CDR3 reads CASSRRTRSSGANVLTF. The CDR3 bases are TGTGCCAGCAGCCGGCGGACAAGGAGCTCTGGGGCCAACGTCCTGACTTTC.

The rearrangement uses TRBV18 and TRBJ1-1, with D possibly matching TRBD1 (6 bases). V was cut by 5 bases and J by 7 bases, with 14 bases left in between. Germline values: CDR1 KGHSH, CDR2 LQKENI. The CDR3 runs to 13 residues. This CDR3 is CASSSTGIVEAFF. Written as DNA, the CDR3 is TGTGCCAGCTCATCAACAGGGATAGTTGAAGCTTTCTTT.

This chain joins TRBV18 and TRBJ2-7, with TRBD1 matching over 7 bases. Germline CDR1 reads KGHSH; CDR2 reads LQKENI. V shed 2 bases, J shed 5 bases, and the junction held 6 bases outside the gene matches. The CDR3 has 14 residues. The chain's CDR3 is CASSPSFQGDEQYF. The DNA for the CDR3 is TGTGCCAGCTCACCATCCTTTCAGGGGGACGAGCAGTACTTC.

The CDR3 loop reads CASSQTGTGEQYF. CDR3 DNA: TGTGCCAGTAGCCAGACGGGGACAGGAGAGCAGTACTTC. The genes are TRBV19 and TRBJ2-7, with 8 bases identical to TRBD1. The CDR3 has 13 residues. Germline CDR1 reads LNHDA; CDR2 reads SQIVND (reference sequence). With V trimmed by 6 bases and J by 7 bases, 8 bases remained unmatched.

The chain employs TRBV7-9 and TRBJ2-2, with D perhaps matching TRBD2 (7 bases). Germline lookup yields CDR1 SEHNR and CDR2 FQNEAQ (reference sequence). The CDR3 contains 15 residues. Trimming removed 5 bases from V and 5 bases from J, with 15 bases in between. The CDR3 loop reads CASSPSGTQTGELFF. DNA for the CDR3: TGTGCCAGCAGCCCGAGCGGGACACAAACCGGGGAGCTGTTTTTT.

This sequence joins TRBV6-5 and TRBJ1-5; weak D call: TRBD1 (5 bases). Germline V gene sequence: CDR1 MNHEY, CDR2 SVGAGI. The V gene lost 7 bases and the J gene lost 6 bases, with 13 bases spanning the gap. The CDR3 sequence is 13 residues long. The CDR3 here is CASTGGRGQPQHF. CDR3 DNA: TGTGCCAGCACGGGGGGTAGAGGTCAGCCCCAGCATTTT.

The rearrangement joins TRBV29-1 to TRBJ2-5; possibly TRBD1 for D (5 bases). Judging by the DNA end, TRBJ2-7 fits better; the J call may be wrong. Germline CDR1 is SQVTM and CDR2 is ANQGSEA. This CDR3 contains 13 residues. This CDR3 reads CSVVQGNWYEQYF. For the CDR3, the DNA is TGCAGCGTTGTTCAGGGTAATTGGTACGAGCAGTACTTC.

This CDR3 reads CASSITSGDNEQFF. DNA of the CDR3: TGTGCCAGTAGTATTACTAGCGGGGACAATGAGCAGTTCTTC. J is TRBJ2-1 and V is TRBV19; TRBD2 matches at 10 bases. Germline assignment: CDR1 LNHDA and CDR2 SQIVND (reference sequence). J gave up 5 bases and V 3 bases, and 1 base lay outside the gene matches. This CDR3 spans 14 amino acids.

The V call is TRBV6-1, the J call TRBJ2-3; perhaps TRBD1 as D (5 bases). Trimming pared 4 bases from V and 14 bases from J, leaving 16 bases between. CDR1 and CDR2 from the germline V gene are MNHNS and SASEGT. The CDR3 spans 12 residues. The chain's CDR3 is CASSVLQVPPYF. In DNA, the CDR3 is TGTGCCAGCAGTGTATTACAGGTCCCGCCGTATTTT.

The table lists this clone with a few counts. V is TRBV4-3 and J is TRBJ1-4; 9 bases match TRBD1. The CDR3 spans 16 residues. The V gene's germline CDR1 is LGHNA and CDR2 YSLEER. The V and J ends lost 1 base and 10 bases, in that order; junction bases with no gene match: 10. The CDR3 protein is CASSQVLQGAQRKLFF. The DNA of the CDR3 is TGCGCCAGCAGCCAAGTATTACAGGGGGCGCAACGAAAACTGTTTTTT.

The chain uses TRBV7-2 and TRBJ1-2; 7 positions agree with TRBD1. Germline V gives CDR1 SGHTA, CDR2 FQGNSA. The CDR3 length is 14 residues. V lost 5 bases, J lost 2 bases, and 5 bases stayed unmatched. The CDR3 bases are TGTGCCAGCAGCCACGGGACAGCCAACTATGGCTACACCTTC. It yields the protein CASSHGTANYGYTF.